The 7 T cell receptor beta chains below all came from one sample that was sequenced in a study of blood T cells in healthy people across ages. A sample-barcoded 5' primer and a J-beta primer mix were used in a second PCR of roughly 7 to 11 cycles. Each CDR3 protein gets one entry after TCRdb re-called the 5' RACE reads with MiXCR. In the table there are roughly 1,500,000 distinct CDR3 sequences, about 35% of which are singletons. What was sequenced was blood. These receptors all come from a woman in her twenties or thirties in good health.

Many counts were recorded for this clonotype. V and J are TRBV5-1 and TRBJ2-1, with 8 bases lining up with TRBD2. Losses at the gene ends were 1 base for V and 7 bases for J; bases not matched to a gene: 7. The CDR3 is made up of 15 amino acids. Germline CDR1 SGHRS, CDR2 YFSETQ. The CDR3 region has the DNA TGCGCCAGCAGCTTGTCGGGAGGGCCGGGGAATGAGCAGTTCTTC. As protein: CASSLSGGPGNEQFF.

This clonotype was seen more than once but under ten times. J is TRBJ2-3 and V is TRBV5-1; TRBD2 aligns across 8 bases. This CDR3 is built from 16 residues. CDR1 and CDR2 (germline): SGHRS, YFSETQ. Trimming removed 0 bases from V and 6 bases from J; junction bases left unmatched: 9. The CDR3 DNA reads as TGCGCCAGCAGCTTGGAGCTTACTAGCGGAGGGGATACGCAGTATTTT. It codes for CASSLELTSGGDTQYF.

This rearrangement joins TRBV4-2 to TRBJ2-5; D possibly corresponds to TRBD2 (6 bases). CDR1 is LGHNA and CDR2 is YNFKEQ in the germline V gene. The CDR3 totals 14 residues. With 0 bases removed from V and 5 bases from J, the gap between germline ends came to 10 bases. The chain's CDR3 is CASSQDYGGETQYF. The CDR3 coding sequence is TGTGCCAGCAGCCAAGATTACGGGGGTGAGACCCAGTACTTC.

The gene calls are TRBV30 and TRBJ1-1, with D possibly matching TRBD1 (5 bases). The CDR3 covers 13 residues. CDR1 and CDR2 from the germline V gene are GTSNPN and SVGIG (reference sequence). Between the trimmed V and J ends, which lost 0 bases and 8 bases, there was a span of 13 bases. CDR3 nucleotide sequence: TGTGCCTGGAGTGTCTACAGGAACCGAGAAGCTTTCTTT. Translation: CAWSVYRNREAFF.

In its sample, this clonotype was seen a few times. The rearrangement joins TRBV20-1 to TRBJ2-7; possible D gene TRBD1, 5 bases. CDR1 DFQATT and CDR2 SNEGSKA come from the germline V gene (reference sequence). The CDR3 totals 15 residues. Trimming took off 0 bases at V and 2 bases at J, with 14 bases between the two ends. DNA of the CDR3: TGCAGTGCTAGAGATCAAGACAGCTCGGCCTACGAGCAGTACTTC. Translation gives CSARDQDSSAYEQYF.

This clonotype turned up a few times. The gene calls are TRBV5-1 and TRBJ2-5, with D perhaps TRBD2 (6 bases). Trimming cost V 4 bases and J 5 bases, with 15 bases left between them. The CDR3 is 14 residues long. The germline CDR1 and CDR2 sequences are SGHRS and YFSETQ. CDR3: CASSPEGHSETQYF. CDR3 nucleotide sequence: TGCGCCAGCAGCCCGGAGGGGCACAGTGAGACCCAGTACTTC.

The chain is built from TRBV3-1 and TRBJ1-1; D is possibly TRBD1 (6 bases). This CDR3 region has 14 residues. CDR1 is LGHDT and CDR2 is YNNKEL in the germline V gene (reference sequence). The V gene lost 6 bases and the J gene lost 6 bases, with 17 bases spanning the gap. For the CDR3, the DNA is TGTGCCAGCAGACATGGTCGGGGGCGGGCTGAAGCTTTCTTT. It translates to CASRHGRGRAEAFF.